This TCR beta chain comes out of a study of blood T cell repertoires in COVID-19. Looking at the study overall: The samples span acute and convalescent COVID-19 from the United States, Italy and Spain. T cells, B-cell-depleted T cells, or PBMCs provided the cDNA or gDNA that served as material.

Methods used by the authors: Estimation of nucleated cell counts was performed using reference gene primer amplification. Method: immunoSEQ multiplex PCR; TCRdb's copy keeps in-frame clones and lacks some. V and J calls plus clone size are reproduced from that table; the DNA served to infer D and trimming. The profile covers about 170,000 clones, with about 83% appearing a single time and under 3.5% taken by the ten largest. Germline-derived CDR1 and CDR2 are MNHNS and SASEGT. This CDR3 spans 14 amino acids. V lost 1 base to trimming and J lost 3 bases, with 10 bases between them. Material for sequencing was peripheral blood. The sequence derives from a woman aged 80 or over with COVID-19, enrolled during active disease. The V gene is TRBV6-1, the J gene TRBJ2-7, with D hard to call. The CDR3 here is CASSEVSQNYEQYF. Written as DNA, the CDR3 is TGTGCCAGCAGTGAAGTATCTCAGAACTACGAGCAGTACTTC.